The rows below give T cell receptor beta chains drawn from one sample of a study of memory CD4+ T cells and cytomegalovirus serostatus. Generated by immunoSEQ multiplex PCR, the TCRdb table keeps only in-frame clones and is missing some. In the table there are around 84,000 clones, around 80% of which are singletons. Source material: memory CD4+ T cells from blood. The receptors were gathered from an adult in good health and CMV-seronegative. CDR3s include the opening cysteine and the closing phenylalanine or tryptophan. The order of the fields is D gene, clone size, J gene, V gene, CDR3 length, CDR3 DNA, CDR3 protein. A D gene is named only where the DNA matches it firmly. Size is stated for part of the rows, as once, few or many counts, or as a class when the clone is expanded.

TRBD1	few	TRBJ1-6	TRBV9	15	TGTGCCAGCAGCGCGGGACAGGGTACTAATTCACCCCTCCACTTT	CASSAGQGTNSPLHF
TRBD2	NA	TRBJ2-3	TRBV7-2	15	TGTGCCAGCAGCTCCTCTAGCGGCAGCACAGATACGCAGTATTTT	CASSSSSGSTDTQYF
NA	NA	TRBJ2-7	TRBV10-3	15	TGTGCCATCGGCAAGAGACAGATCGTACCGAGCGAGCAGTACTTC	CAIGKRQIVPSEQYF
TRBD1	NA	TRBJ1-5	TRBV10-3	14	TGTGCCATCAGTGAGTCAGGGGGCGAACAGCCCCAGCATTTT	CAISESGGEQPQHF
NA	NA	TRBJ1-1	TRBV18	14	TGTGCCAGCTCCCTAGGTAGTGGGGGCACTGAAGCTTTCTTT	CASSLGSGGTEAFF
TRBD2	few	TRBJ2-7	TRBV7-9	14	TGTGCCAGCAGCTTATCGGGACTAGCGGGCGAGCAGTACTTC	CASSLSGLAGEQYF
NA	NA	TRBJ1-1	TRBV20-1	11	TGCAGTGCCTACAGGGTCCCTGAAGCTTTCTTT	CSAYRVPEAFF
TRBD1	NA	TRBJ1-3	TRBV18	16	TGTGCCAGCTCTCCCTCCGGGACAGGGACCGGAAACACCATATATTTT	CASSPSGTGTGNTIYF
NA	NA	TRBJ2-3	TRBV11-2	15	TGTGCCAGCAGCTTAGTCGTGGGCCGCACAGATACGCAGTATTTT	CASSLVVGRTDTQYF
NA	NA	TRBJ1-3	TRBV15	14	TGTGCCACCAGCAGAGATCACGGGAGAAACACCATATATTTT	CATSRDHGRNTIYF
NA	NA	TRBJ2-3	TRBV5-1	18	TGCGCCAGCAGCTTACTCCACCTTAGCGGACAGAGGACAGATACGCAGTATTTT	CASSLLHLSGQRTDTQYF
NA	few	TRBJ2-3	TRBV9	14	TGTGCCAGCAGCGGCACAGGGACCACAGATACGCAGTATTTT	CASSGTGTTDTQYF
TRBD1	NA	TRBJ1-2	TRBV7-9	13	TGTGCCAGCAGCTTAGTTAGGGGGCATGGCTACACCTTC	CASSLVRGHGYTF
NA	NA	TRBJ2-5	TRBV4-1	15	TGCGCCAGCAGCCTAGACGGGAAGCGCGGAGAGACCCAGTACTTC	CASSLDGKRGETQYF
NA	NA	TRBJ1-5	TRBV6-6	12	TGTGCCAGCAGTCAAAGTGGGCAGCCCCAGCATTTT	CASSQSGQPQHF
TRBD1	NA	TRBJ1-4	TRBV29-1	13	TGCAGCGTGGCTCAGGGGGCTGGGGAAAAACTGTTTTTT	CSVAQGAGEKLFF
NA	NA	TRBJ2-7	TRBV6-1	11	TGTGCCAGCAGAAGTACCTACGAGCAGTACTTC	CASRSTYEQYF
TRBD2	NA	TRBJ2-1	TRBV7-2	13	TGTGCCAGCAGAAGTTCACTAGCGGGGGGGGAGTTCTTC	CASRSSLAGGEFF
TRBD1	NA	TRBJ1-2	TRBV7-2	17	TGTGCCAGCAGCTCCCCGGGGTCGACAGGGGGCGTTCGTGGCTACACCTTC	CASSSPGSTGGVRGYTF
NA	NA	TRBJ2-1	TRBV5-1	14	TGCGCCAGCAGCTTGGTGACAGAGGCCAATGAGCAGTTCTTC	CASSLVTEANEQFF
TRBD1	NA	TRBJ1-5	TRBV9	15	TGTGCCAGCAGCGTAGAGGGGGCCCCGAATCAGCCCCAGCATTTT	CASSVEGAPNQPQHF
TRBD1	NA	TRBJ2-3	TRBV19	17	TGTGCCAGTAGTATAATCGAGGACAGGGGCTCGTCAGATACGCAGTATTTT	CASSIIEDRGSSDTQYF
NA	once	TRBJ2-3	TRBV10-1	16	TGCGCCAGCAGTGAACTGCTAGGAGGGGTCCCAGATACGCAGTATTTT	CASSELLGGVPDTQYF
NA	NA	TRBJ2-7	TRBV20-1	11	TGCAGTGGGAGGGGGTCCTACGAGCAGTACTTC	CSGRGSYEQYF
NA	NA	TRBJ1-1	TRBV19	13	TGTGCCAGTAGTATTGGTTGGCAAACTGAAGCTTTCTTT	CASSIGWQTEAFF
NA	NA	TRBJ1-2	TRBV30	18	TGTGCCTGGAGTGTACAAGCCTTCTTACTAGGTAACGATCATGGCTACACCTTC	CAWSVQAFLLGNDHGYTF
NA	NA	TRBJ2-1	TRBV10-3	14	TGTGCCATCAGTGGGCAGGGGGAGGTCAATGAGCAGTTCTTC	CAISGQGEVNEQFF
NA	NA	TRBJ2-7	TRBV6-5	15	TGTGCCAGCAGTTACTCGACCAGGGCCCCCTACGAGCAGTACTTC	CASSYSTRAPYEQYF
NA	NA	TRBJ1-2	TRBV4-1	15	TGCGCCAGCAGCCAAGAAGTACAGGGCGCCTATGGCTACACCTTC	CASSQEVQGAYGYTF
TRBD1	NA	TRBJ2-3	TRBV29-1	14	TGCAGCGTCGCCGCCGGGACAGGGTTAGATACGCAGTATTTT	CSVAAGTGLDTQYF
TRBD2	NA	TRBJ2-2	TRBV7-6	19	TGTGCCAGCAGCCCCCGGATGTACAGCGGGGGCCCTAGCACCGGGGAGCTGTTTTTT	CASSPRMYSGGPSTGELFF
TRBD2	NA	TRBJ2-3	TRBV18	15	TGTGCCAGCTCGTCGACTAGCGGGGGATCAGATACGCAGTATTTT	CASSSTSGGSDTQYF
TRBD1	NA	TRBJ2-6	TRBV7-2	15	TGTGCCAGCACCCGACAGGGGTCTGGGGCCAACGTCCTGACTTTC	CASTRQGSGANVLTF
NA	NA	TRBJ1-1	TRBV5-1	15	TGCGCCAGCAGCCTGAGGACAGACTTGAACACTGAAGCTTTCTTT	CASSLRTDLNTEAFF
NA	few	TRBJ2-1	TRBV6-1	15	TGTGCCAGCAGTGAAGTCGGACCCCTGGTGGGGGAGCAGTTCTTC	CASSEVGPLVGEQFF
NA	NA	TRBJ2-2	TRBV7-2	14	TGTGCCAGCAGCTTTATACCCGTCGGCGGGGAGCTGTTTTTT	CASSFIPVGGELFF
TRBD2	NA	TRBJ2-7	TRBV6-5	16	TGTGCCAGCAGTTACTCAGCCAGCGGGGGAACCTACGAGCAGTACTTC	CASSYSASGGTYEQYF
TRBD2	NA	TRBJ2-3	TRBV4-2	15	TGTGCCAGCAGCCGAGAGTGGCGGGGGAAGGATACGCAGTATTTT	CASSREWRGKDTQYF
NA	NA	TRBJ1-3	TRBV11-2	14	TGTGCCAGCAGCAGACACTTGTCTGGAAACACCATATATTTT	CASSRHLSGNTIYF
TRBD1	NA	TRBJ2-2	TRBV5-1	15	TGCGCCAGCAGGACGGGACAGGCCTCTACCGGGGAGCTGTTTTTT	CASRTGQASTGELFF
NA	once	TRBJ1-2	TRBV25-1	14	TGTGCCAGCAGTGATTACGTCGAAGGGAGTGGCTACACCTTC	CASSDYVEGSGYTF
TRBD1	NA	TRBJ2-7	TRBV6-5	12	TGTGCCATCAGGGGACAGTCCTACGAGCAGTACTTC	CAIRGQSYEQYF